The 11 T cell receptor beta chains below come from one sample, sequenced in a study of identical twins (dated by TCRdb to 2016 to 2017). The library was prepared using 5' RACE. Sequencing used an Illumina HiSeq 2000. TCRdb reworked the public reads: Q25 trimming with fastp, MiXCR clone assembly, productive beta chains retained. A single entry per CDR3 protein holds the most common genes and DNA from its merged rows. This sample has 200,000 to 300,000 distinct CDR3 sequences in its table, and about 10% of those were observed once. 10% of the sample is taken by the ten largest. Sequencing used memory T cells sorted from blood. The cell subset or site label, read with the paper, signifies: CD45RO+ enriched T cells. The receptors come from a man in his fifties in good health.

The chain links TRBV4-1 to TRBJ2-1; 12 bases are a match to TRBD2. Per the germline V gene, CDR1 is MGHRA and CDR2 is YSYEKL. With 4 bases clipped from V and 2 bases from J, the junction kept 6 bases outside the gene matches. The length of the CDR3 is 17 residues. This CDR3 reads CASSPLTSGGPYNEQFF. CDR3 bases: TGCGCCAGCAGCCCCCTGACTAGCGGGGGACCCTACAATGAGCAGTTCTTC.

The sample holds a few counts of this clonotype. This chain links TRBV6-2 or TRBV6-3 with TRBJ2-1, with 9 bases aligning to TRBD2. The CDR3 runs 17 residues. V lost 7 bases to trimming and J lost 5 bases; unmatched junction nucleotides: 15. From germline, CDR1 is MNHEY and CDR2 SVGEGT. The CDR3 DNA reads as TGTGCCAGCACCACACGAAGACTAGCGGTACAAAACAATGAGCAGTTCTTC. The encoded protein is CASTTRRLAVQNNEQFF.

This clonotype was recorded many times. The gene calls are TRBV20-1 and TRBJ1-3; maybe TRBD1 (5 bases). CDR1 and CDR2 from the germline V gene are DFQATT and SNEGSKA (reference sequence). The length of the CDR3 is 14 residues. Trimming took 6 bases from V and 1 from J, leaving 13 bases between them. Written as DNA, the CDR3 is TGCAGTGCCAGTACAGGTTCATCTGGAAACACCATATATTTT. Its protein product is CSASTGSSGNTIYF.

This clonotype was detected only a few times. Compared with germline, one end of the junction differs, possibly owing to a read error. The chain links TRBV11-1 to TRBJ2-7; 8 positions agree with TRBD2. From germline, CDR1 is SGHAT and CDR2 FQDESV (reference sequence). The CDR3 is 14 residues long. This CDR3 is CASSIAGTSYEQYF. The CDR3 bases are TGTGCCAGCAGCATAGCCGGGACTAGCTACGAGCAGTACTTC.

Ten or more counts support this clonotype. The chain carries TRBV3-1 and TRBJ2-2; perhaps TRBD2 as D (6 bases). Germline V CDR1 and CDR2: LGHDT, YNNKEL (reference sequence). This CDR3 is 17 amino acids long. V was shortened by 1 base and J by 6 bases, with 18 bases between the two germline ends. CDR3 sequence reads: CASSQVIRAGISGELFF. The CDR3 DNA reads TGTGCCAGCAGCCAAGTCATCAGAGCGGGTATTTCCGGGGAGCTGTTTTTT.

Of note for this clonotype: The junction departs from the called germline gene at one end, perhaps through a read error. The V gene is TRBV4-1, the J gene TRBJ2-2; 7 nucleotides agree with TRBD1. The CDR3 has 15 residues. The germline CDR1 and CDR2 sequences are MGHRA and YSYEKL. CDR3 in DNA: TGCGCCAGCACTGACAGGGCTTGGAACACCGGGGAGCTGTCTTTT. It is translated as CASTDRAWNTGELSF.

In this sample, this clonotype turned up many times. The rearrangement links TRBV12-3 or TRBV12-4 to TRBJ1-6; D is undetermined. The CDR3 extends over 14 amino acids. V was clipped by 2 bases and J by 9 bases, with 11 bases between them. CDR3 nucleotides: TGTGCCAGCAGTTTATCAATAGTGGGTTCACCCCTCCACTTT. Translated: CASSLSIVGSPLHF.

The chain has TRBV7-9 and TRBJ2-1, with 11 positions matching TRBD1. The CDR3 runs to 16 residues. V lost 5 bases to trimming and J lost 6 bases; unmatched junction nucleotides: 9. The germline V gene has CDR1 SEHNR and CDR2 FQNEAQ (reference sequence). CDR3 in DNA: TGTGCCAGCAGCCCCTGGACAGGGGGCGGGGGCAATGAGCAGTTCTTC. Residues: CASSPWTGGGGNEQFF.

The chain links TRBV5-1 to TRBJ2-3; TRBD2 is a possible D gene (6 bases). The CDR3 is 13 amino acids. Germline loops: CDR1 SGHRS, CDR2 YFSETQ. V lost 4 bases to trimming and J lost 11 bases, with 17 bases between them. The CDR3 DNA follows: TGCGCCAGCAGCCAGACCGGACTAACGAAGCAGTATTTT. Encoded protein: CASSQTGLTKQYF.

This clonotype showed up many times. This CDR3 is CASSLGGAGKDTQYF. The CDR3 DNA is TGTGCCAGCAGCTTAGGAGGGGCGGGAAAAGATACGCAGTATTTT. This chain uses TRBV7-2 with TRBJ2-3, with D maybe TRBD2 (6 bases). The V end was cut by 1 base, the J end by 5 bases, with 13 bases between. CDR1 is SGHTA and CDR2 is FQGNSA in the germline V gene. CDR3 length equals 15 residues.

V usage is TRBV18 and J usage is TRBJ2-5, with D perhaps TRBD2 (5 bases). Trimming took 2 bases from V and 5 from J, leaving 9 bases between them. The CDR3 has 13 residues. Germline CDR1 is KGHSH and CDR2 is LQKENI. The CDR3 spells CASSPKQRETQYF. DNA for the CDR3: TGTGCCAGCTCACCAAAACAGCGGGAGACCCAGTACTTC.